A selection of T cell receptor beta chains follows, all from one sample in a study of OX40 agonist ivuxolimab in advanced cancers. Clones were sequenced by immunoSEQ multiplex PCR, and TCRdb holds only the in-frame ones, with some missing. The sample has roughly 76,000 clones, 91% seen once. Source: CD4+ or CD8+ T cells sorted from blood, taken in a trial of the OX40 agonist ivuxolimab. These TCRs come from an adult with an advanced solid tumor such as melanoma, head and neck, liver or kidney cancer. CDR3s include the opening cysteine and the closing phenylalanine or tryptophan. A D gene is named only where the DNA matches it firmly. Not every row has a clone size; where given, it reads once, few, many or a size class.

abundance	v_gene	d_gene	j_gene	CDR3nt	CDR3aa
NA	TRBV18	NA	TRBJ2-6	TGTGCCAGCTCACCAGCTACTGGGGCCAACGTCCTGACTTTC	CASSPATGANVLTF
NA	TRBV7-9	TRBD1	TRBJ2-1	TGTGCCAGCAGCCTGGGACAGCTAAACAATGAGCAGTTCTTC	CASSLGQLNNEQFF
NA	TRBV29-1	NA	TRBJ2-7	TGCAGCGTAAGCGCTTGGGGGTACGAGCAGTACTTC	CSVSAWGYEQYF
NA	TRBV5-1	NA	TRBJ1-1	TGCGCCAGCAGCTTGGAGGCAGGGATGAACACTGAAGCTTTCTTT	CASSLEAGMNTEAFF
NA	TRBV7-3	TRBD1	TRBJ1-1	TGTGCCAGCAGCCGAGGACAGGGGAGCACTGAAGCTTTCTTT	CASSRGQGSTEAFF
NA	TRBV11-2	TRBD2	TRBJ2-7	TGTGCCAGCAGCATATTACCGGGACTAACCATTTACGAGCAGTACTTC	CASSILPGLTIYEQYF
NA	TRBV18	TRBD2	TRBJ2-7	TGTGCCAGCTCATCGGGGGAGGGTTTCGAGCAGTACTTC	CASSSGEGFEQYF
NA	TRBV9	TRBD1	TRBJ1-2	TGTGCCAGCAGCCCCTCTGGGACAGGGGATTGGGGCTACACCTTC	CASSPSGTGDWGYTF
NA	TRBV19	TRBD2	TRBJ2-1	TGTGCCAGTAGTATACTAGCGGGACAAGCTGAGCAGTTCTTC	CASSILAGQAEQFF
NA	TRBV30	NA	TRBJ2-5	TGTGCCTGGAGTCGTCTCAGGGGAGGAGAGACCCAGTACTTC	CAWSRLRGGETQYF
NA	TRBV5-1	NA	TRBJ2-1	TGCGCCAGCAGCTTGGCTGGCGGCAGCTCCTACAATGAGCAGTTCTTC	CASSLAGGSSYNEQFF
NA	TRBV7-9	NA	TRBJ2-6	TGTGCCAGCTCCCTCGGTATGGCAGGGGCCAACTCTGGGGCCAACGTCCTGACTTTC	CASSLGMAGANSGANVLTF
NA	TRBV5-6	TRBD2	TRBJ2-3	TGTGCCAGCAGCCGAGGGACTAGCGGGAGAACGCAGTATTTT	CASSRGTSGRTQYF
NA	TRBV28	TRBD1	TRBJ1-5	TGTGCCAGCAGTGGGGTCGACAGGGCAACCAATCAGCCCCAGCATTTT	CASSGVDRATNQPQHF
NA	TRBV2	NA	TRBJ1-4	TGTGCCAGCATACCGGATCTTAATGAAAAACTGTTTTTT	CASIPDLNEKLFF
NA	TRBV25-1	TRBD2	TRBJ2-1	TGTGCCACCAGACTAGCGGGATCCTCGGATGAGCAGTTCTTC	CATRLAGSSDEQFF
NA	TRBV6-1	NA	TRBJ2-7	TGTGCCAGCAGCGGGCTCTTAACCTACGAGCAGTACTTC	CASSGLLTYEQYF
NA	TRBV10-2	NA	TRBJ2-1	TGCGCCACCTCTTCCTACAATGAGCAGTTCTTC	CATSSYNEQFF
NA	TRBV6-5	NA	TRBJ1-2	TGTGCCAGCAGTTCCAACATACAGGGTTTCCGCTACACCTTC	CASSSNIQGFRYTF
NA	TRBV30	NA	TRBJ1-2	TGTGCCTGGAGTGTAGGGGGTGGCTACACCTTC	CAWSVGGGYTF
NA	TRBV10-2	TRBD1	TRBJ1-2	TGCGCCAGCGGGGACAGGGCCACCTATGGCTACACCTTC	CASGDRATYGYTF
NA	TRBV9	NA	TRBJ1-3	TGTGCCAGCAGCCCCCCCCGGAGCTCTGGAAACACCATATATTTT	CASSPPRSSGNTIYF
NA	TRBV11-3	NA	TRBJ2-7	TGTGCCAGCAGCTTAGGGGGGCCCTCCTACGAGCAGTACTTC	CASSLGGPSYEQYF
NA	TRBV25-1	NA	TRBJ1-2	TGTGCCAGCAGCGGGACACCCTATGGCTACACCTTC	CASSGTPYGYTF
once	TRBV27	TRBD2	TRBJ2-2	TGTGCCAGCAGGCGCCGGGGAGGGAGGGCTAGCGAGAACACCGGGGAGCTGTTTTTT	CASRRRGGRASENTGELFF
NA	TRBV7-2	NA	TRBJ2-6	TGTGCCAGCAGCTTAAGGCCTGGGGCCAACGTCCTGACTTTC	CASSLRPGANVLTF
NA	TRBV5-1	NA	TRBJ1-6	TGCGCCAGCAGCAGTGGACAGACCAATTCACCCCTCCACTTT	CASSSGQTNSPLHF
once	TRBV9	TRBD2	TRBJ2-2	TGTGCCAGCAGCGTCCGCGGGAGTGCCACCGGGGAGCTGTTTTTT	CASSVRGSATGELFF
NA	TRBV6-1	NA	TRBJ1-2	TGTGCCAGCAGTGAAGCCTTAAGTCTGGGCGATGGCTACACCTTC	CASSEALSLGDGYTF
NA	TRBV5-1	TRBD2	TRBJ2-3	TGCGCCAGCAGCCTGGGACTAGGGGTAGCAGATACGCAGTATTTT	CASSLGLGVADTQYF
NA	TRBV21-1	NA	TRBJ2-5	TGTGCCAGCAGCAAGTATACAGGGGAACGCGAGACCCAGTACTTC	CASSKYTGERETQYF
NA	TRBV19	NA	TRBJ1-5	TGTGCCAGTAGTATTTCGGAGGGACAGCCCCAGCATTTT	CASSISEGQPQHF
NA	TRBV4-2	NA	TRBJ2-1	TGTGCCAGCACGGGGGAGTTGGGGAATGAGCAGTTCTTC	CASTGELGNEQFF
NA	TRBV6-4	NA	TRBJ2-2	TGTGCCAGCAGTCCGGGGCCCGGGGAGCTGTTTTTT	CASSPGPGELFF
NA	TRBV4-1	NA	TRBJ2-4	TGCGCCAGCAGCCAAGAACCCCCGACAGCCAAAAACATTCAGTACTTC	CASSQEPPTAKNIQYF
NA	TRBV7-2	NA	TRBJ2-2	TGTGCCAGCCTCAAGGCAGGGGCAACGAGTGGGGAGCTGTTTTTT	CASLKAGATSGELFF
NA	TRBV7-9	NA	TRBJ1-1	TGTGCCAGCAGCTTAGGGGCGAACACTGAAGCTTTCTTT	CASSLGANTEAFF
NA	TRBV7-8	NA	TRBJ2-7	TGTGCCAGCAGCTCCCTGGGAGAGCAGTACTTC	CASSSLGEQYF
NA	TRBV23-1	TRBD1	TRBJ1-5	TGCGCCAGCCACGACGGGACAGAATATCAGCCCCAGCATTTT	CASHDGTEYQPQHF
NA	TRBV6-1	TRBD2	TRBJ2-7	TGTGCCAGCAGTGAATGGGTAGCGGGAGTAAACGAGCAGTACTTC	CASSEWVAGVNEQYF
NA	TRBV7-9	TRBD1	TRBJ1-2	TGTGCCAGCAGCTACGGAACAGGGGGATCTGGCTACACCTTC	CASSYGTGGSGYTF
NA	TRBV6-5	TRBD1	TRBJ2-1	TGTGCCAGCAGTTCTCGGGACAGTCAGTTCTTC	CASSSRDSQFF
NA	TRBV5-1	TRBD2	TRBJ2-2	TGCGCCAGCAGCGGCGGGAGCACCGGGGAGCTGTTTTTT	CASSGGSTGELFF
NA	TRBV30	NA	TRBJ2-5	TGTGCCTGGAGTGTTGGTCTACGGGGGGAGACCCAGTACTTC	CAWSVGLRGETQYF
once	TRBV30	NA	TRBJ1-5	TGTGCCTGGAGTGCGGCAGCTTTCAATCAGCCCCAGCATTTT	CAWSAAAFNQPQHF
few	TRBV29-1	NA	TRBJ2-7	TGCAGCGTTGATTTCAGAATCGCCTACTTGGAGCAGTACTTC	CSVDFRIAYLEQYF
NA	TRBV27	NA	TRBJ2-1	TGTGCCAGCAGTCCCCACCACGGCAATGAGCAGTTCTTC	CASSPHHGNEQFF
NA	TRBV28	TRBD1	TRBJ1-2	TGTGCCAGCAGTTCGGGACAGGGGGCGGGCTATGGCTACACCTTC	CASSSGQGAGYGYTF
NA	TRBV4-1	NA	TRBJ1-2	TGCGCCAGCAGCCTGTATACGGGACTCCCAAACTATGGCTACACCTTC	CASSLYTGLPNYGYTF
few	TRBV11-1	NA	TRBJ1-2	TGTGCCAGCAGCGGAGGGGTTGGCTACACCTTC	CASSGGVGYTF
NA	TRBV5-4	TRBD2	TRBJ2-2	TGTGCCAGCAGCTTATCTAGCGGGGGGAACACCGGGGAGCTGTTTTTT	CASSLSSGGNTGELFF
NA	TRBV28	NA	TRBJ1-2	TGTGCCAGCAGTTCGGTTCCTTCGGGCGGCTACACCTTC	CASSSVPSGGYTF
NA	TRBV27	NA	TRBJ1-1	TGTGCCAGCAGTCCCATTGGTGGGGAGACCACTGAAGCTTTCTTT	CASSPIGGETTEAFF
once	TRBV6-5	TRBD1	TRBJ2-7	TGTGCCAGCAGTCAGAGGACAGGGATGTACGAGCAGTACTTC	CASSQRTGMYEQYF
NA	TRBV28	TRBD1	TRBJ2-7	TGTGCCAGCACTTCCTACAGGGGATCCGAGCAGTACTTC	CASTSYRGSEQYF
NA	TRBV28	NA	TRBJ2-1	TGTGCCAGCAGTTTACGACCGACTAAAGAGTTCTTC	CASSLRPTKEFF
NA	TRBV19	NA	TRBJ2-3	TGTGCCAGTAGTATAGCAGATACGCAGTATTTT	CASSIADTQYF